This T cell receptor (beta chain) was recorded in a study of cytomegalovirus exposure and HLA in healthy donors. Donors counted as nominally healthy when sampled, yet unrecorded immune exposures were likely. This CDR3 region has 12 residues. CDR1 is SGHNT, CDR2 YENEEA, per germline. The germline V and J ends were trimmed by 0 bases and 7 bases, with 6 bases remaining between them. A multiplex PCR was run with 60 Vbeta primers and 13 Jbeta primers. The data were produced by immunoSEQ multiplex PCR, yet TCRdb's version contains in-frame clones alone and is incomplete. The data show about 160,000 clones, with around 74% seen just once and 6% to 6.5% held by the top ten. Study outcomes and limitations: In a later analysis, donors in an Asian-associated ancestry cluster reportedly had fewer N-insertions in productive TCRs than the cohort mean. The study found most TCR sequences rare, yet found some public TCRs in many donors.

A word on this clone: The antigen is unknown.

The sequence came from a man aged 50-60 years in good health and CMV-seropositive. This chain joins TRBV11-3 and TRBJ2-5; no clear D. The sequenced sample consisted of PBMCs. For the CDR3, the DNA is TGTGCCAGCAGCTTAGATCGGTGGACCCAGTACTTC. Its translation: CASSLDRWTQYF.